This T cell receptor (beta chain) appears in the sequencing data of a study of T-cell memory formation after mild COVID-19. Study at large: For the most part, TCR clusters were specific to one donor.

As regards this clonotype: Its antigen remains unidentified.

MiXCR was run by TCRdb on the 5' RACE reads, yielding one entry per CDR3 protein. The table records 140,000 or so distinct CDR3 sequences, 11% to 15% of them present only once. The study, taken as a whole, reports: Contracting CD4+ clones were located mainly in CM and EM, and CD8+ clones in EMRA.

The germline CDR1 and CDR2 sequences are SEHNR and FQNEAQ (reference sequence). The CDR3 has 14 residues. The V end was cut by 3 bases, the J end by 6 bases, with 14 bases between. Material for sequencing was PBMCs or a T cell subset sorted from them (not recorded which). The chain has TRBV7-9 and TRBJ1-2, with D tentatively TRBD1 (5 bases). This sequence originates from an adult woman who had mild COVID-19 (a few samples of this study predate the infection). Cell type and time point are not known. In DNA, the CDR3 is TGTGCCAGCAGCTTTGGCGCAGGGAAGGATGGCTACACCTTC. Its protein product is CASSFGAGKDGYTF. Variable domain in full (rest from reference TRBV7-9 and TRBJ1-2): DTGVSQNPRHKITKRGQNVTFRCDPISEHNRLYWYRQTLGQGPEFLTYFQNEAQLEKSRLLSDRFSAERPKGSFSTLEIQRTEQGDSAMYLCASSFGAGKDGYTFGSGTRLTVV.